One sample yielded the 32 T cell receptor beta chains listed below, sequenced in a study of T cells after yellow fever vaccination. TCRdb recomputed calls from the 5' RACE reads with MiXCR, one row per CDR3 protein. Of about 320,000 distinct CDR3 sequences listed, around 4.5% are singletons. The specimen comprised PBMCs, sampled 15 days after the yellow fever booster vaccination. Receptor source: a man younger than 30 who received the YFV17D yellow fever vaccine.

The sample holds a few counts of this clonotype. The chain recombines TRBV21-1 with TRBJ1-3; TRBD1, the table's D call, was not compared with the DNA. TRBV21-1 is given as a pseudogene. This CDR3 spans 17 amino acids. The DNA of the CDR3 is TGTGCCAGCAGCACCAACGGGACAGGCAACTCTGGAAACACCATATATTTT. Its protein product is CASSTNGTGNSGNTIYF.

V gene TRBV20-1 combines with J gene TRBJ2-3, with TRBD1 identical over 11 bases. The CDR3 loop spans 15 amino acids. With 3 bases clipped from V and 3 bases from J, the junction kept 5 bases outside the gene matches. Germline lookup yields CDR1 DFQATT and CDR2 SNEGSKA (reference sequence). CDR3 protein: CSASTGTGGTDTQYF. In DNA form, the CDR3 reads TGCAGTGCTAGTACCGGGACAGGGGGAACAGATACGCAGTATTTT.

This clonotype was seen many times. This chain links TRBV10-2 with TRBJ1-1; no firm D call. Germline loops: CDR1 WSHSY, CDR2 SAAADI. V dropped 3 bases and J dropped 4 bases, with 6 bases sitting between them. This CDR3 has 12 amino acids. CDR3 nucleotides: TGCGCCAGCAGTGATGCAATCACTGAAGCTTTCTTT. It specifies CASSDAITEAFF.

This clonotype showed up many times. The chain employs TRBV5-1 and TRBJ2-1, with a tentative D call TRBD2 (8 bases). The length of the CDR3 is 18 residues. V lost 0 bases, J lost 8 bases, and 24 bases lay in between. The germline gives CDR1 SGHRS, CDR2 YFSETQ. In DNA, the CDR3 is TGCGCCAGCAGCTTGGAGGCAGGGGGGCTAGCGGGTACGGATGAGCAGTTCTTC. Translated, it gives CASSLEAGGLAGTDEQFF.

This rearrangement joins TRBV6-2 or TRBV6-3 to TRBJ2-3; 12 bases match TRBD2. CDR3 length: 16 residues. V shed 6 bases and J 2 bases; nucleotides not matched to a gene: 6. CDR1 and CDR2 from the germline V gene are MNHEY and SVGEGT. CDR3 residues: CASSRLAGGATDTQYF. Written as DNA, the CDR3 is TGTGCCAGCAGCCGCCTAGCGGGGGGGGCCACAGATACGCAGTATTTT.

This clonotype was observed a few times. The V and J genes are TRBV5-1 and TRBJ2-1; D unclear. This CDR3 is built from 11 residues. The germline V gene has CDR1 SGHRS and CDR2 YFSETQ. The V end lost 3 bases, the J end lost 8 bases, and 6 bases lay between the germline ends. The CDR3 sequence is CASSSDHEQFF. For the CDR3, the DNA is TGCGCCAGCAGCTCGGACCATGAGCAGTTCTTC.

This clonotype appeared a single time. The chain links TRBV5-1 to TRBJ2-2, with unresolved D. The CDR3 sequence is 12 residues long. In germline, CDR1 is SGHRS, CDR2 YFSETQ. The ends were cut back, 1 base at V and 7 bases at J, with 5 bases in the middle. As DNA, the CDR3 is TGCGCCAGCAGCTTGCGGAGCGGGGAGCTGTTTTTT. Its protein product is CASSLRSGELFF.

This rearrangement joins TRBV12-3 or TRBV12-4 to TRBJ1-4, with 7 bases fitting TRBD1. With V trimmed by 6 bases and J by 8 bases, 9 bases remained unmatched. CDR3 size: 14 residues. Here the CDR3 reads CASRLTGREEKLFF. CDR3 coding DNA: TGTGCCAGCAGACTGACAGGGCGGGAAGAAAAACTGTTTTTT.

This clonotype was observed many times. In DNA, the CDR3 is TGTGCCAGTAGTATGGGACAGGGCTACGAGCAGTACTTC. This translates into CASSMGQGYEQYF. The chain joins TRBV19 to TRBJ2-7, with 9 positions matching TRBD1. From germline, CDR1 is LNHDA and CDR2 SQIVND (reference sequence). The V segment lost 3 bases and the J segment 3 bases; nucleotides outside the gene matches: 0. CDR3 length: 13 amino acids.

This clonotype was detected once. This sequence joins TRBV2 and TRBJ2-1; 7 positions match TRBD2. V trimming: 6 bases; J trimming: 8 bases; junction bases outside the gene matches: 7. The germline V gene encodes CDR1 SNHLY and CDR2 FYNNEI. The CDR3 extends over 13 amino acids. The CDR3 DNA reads TGTGCCAGCAGGGCTCCTCGGGGGGATGAGCAGTTCTTC. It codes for CASRAPRGDEQFF.

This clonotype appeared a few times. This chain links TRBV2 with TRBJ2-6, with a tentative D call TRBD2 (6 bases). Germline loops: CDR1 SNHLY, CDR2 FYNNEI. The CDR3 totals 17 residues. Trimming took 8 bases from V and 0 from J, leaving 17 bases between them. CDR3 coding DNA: TGTGCCAGCCTGCCACACGGGGGAGTCTCTGGGGCCAACGTCCTGACTTTC. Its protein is CASLPHGGVSGANVLTF.

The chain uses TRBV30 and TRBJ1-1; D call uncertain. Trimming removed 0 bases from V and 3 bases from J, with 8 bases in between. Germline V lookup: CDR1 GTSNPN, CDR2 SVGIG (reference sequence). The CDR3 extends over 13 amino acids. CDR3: CAWSVSRYTEAFF. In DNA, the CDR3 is TGTGCCTGGAGTGTAAGTAGGTACACTGAAGCTTTCTTT.

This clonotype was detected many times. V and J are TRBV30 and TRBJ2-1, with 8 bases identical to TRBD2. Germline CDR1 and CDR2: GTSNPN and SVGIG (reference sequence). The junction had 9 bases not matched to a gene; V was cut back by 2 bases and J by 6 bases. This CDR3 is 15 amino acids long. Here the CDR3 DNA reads TGTGCCTGGAGTCGGAGCGGGGGTCCCCTCAATGAGCAGTTCTTC. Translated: CAWSRSGGPLNEQFF.

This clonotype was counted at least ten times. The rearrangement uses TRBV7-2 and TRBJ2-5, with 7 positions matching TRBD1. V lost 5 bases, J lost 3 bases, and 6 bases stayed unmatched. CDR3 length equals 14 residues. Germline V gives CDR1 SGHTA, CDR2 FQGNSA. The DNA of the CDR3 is TGTGCCAGCAGCCCGACCGGGACAGAAGAGACCCAGTACTTC. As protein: CASSPTGTEETQYF. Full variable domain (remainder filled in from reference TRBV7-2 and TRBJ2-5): GAGVSQSPSNKVTEKGKDVELRCDPISGHTALYWYRQSLGQGLEFLIYFQGNSAPDKSGLPSDRFSAERTGGSVSTLTIQRTQQEDSAVYLCASSPTGTEETQYFGPGTRLLVL.

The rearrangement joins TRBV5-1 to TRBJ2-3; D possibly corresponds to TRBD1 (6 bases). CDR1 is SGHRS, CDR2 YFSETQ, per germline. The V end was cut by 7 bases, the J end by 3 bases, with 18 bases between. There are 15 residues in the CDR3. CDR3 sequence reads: CASRGNRDGTDTQYF. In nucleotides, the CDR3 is TGCGCCAGCCGAGGGAACAGGGATGGAACAGATACGCAGTATTTT.

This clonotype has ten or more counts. CDR3 sequence: CASSPQRGPLSETQYF. CDR3 sequence (DNA): TGTGCCAGCAGCCCACAGCGGGGGCCCCTGTCAGAGACCCAGTACTTC. The rearrangement uses TRBV7-8 and TRBJ2-5; TRBD2 aligns across 8 bases. The CDR3 runs 16 residues. The J segment lost 4 bases and the V segment lost 5 bases, leaving 12 bases of the junction unmatched. From germline, CDR1 is SGHVS and CDR2 FQNEAQ.

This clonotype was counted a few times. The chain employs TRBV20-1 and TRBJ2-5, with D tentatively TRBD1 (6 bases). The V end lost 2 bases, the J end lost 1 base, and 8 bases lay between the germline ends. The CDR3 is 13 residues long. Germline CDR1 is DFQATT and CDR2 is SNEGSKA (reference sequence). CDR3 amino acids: CSARKDSQETQYF. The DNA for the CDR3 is TGCAGTGCTAGAAAGGACAGCCAAGAGACCCAGTACTTC.

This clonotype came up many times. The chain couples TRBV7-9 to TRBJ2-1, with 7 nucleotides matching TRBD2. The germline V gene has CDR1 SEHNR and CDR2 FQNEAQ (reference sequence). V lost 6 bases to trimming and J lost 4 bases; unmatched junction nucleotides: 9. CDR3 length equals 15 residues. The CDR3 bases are TGTGCCAGCAGTCCACCAGCGGGGCTTTACAATGAGCAGTTCTTC. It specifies CASSPPAGLYNEQFF.

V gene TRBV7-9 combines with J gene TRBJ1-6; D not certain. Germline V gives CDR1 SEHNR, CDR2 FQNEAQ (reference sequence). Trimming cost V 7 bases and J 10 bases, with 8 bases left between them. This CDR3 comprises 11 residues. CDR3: CASTPWSPLHF. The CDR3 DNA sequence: TGTGCCAGCACCCCTTGGTCACCCCTCCACTTT.

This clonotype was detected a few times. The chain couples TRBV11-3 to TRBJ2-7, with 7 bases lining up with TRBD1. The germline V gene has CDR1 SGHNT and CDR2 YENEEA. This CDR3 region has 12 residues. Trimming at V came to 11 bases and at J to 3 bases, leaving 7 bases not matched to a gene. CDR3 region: CALPTGLYEQYV. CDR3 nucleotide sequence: TGTGCCCTTCCGACAGGGCTCTACGAGCAGTACGTC.

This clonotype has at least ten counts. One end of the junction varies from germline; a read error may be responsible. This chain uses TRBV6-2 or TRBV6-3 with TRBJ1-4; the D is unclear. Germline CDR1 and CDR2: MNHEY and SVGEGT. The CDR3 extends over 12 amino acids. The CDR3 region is CASSYSGETNIF. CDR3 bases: TGTGCCAGCAGTTACTCGGGTGAAACGAACATTTTT.

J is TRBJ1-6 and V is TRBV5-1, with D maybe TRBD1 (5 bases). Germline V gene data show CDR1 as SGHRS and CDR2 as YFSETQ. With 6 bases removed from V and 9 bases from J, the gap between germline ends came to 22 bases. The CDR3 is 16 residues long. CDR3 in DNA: TGCGCCAGCACCCTCTCCGGGGGATCCAGTGTTTCACCCCTCCACTTT. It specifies CASTLSGGSSVSPLHF.

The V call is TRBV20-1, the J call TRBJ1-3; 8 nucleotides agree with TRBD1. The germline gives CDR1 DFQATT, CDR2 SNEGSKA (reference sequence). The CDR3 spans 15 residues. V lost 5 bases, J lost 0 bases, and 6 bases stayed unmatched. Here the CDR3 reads CSAPDRESSGNTIYF. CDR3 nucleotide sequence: TGCAGTGCTCCGGACAGGGAGAGCTCTGGAAACACCATATATTTT.

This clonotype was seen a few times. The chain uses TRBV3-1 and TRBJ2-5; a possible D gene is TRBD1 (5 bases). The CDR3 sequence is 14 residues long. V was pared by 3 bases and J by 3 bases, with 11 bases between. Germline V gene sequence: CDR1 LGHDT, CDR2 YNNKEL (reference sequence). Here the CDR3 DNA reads TGTGCCAGCAGCCATTCCGACAGAAAAGAGACCCAGTACTTC. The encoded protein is CASSHSDRKETQYF.

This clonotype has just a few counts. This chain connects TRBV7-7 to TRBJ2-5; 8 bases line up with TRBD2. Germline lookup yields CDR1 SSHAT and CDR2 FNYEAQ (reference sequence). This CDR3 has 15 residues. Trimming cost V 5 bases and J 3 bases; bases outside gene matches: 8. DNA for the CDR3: TGTGCCAGCAGCCGCCGGGGGGGGCCGGAAGAGACCCAGTACTTC. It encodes CASSRRGGPEETQYF.

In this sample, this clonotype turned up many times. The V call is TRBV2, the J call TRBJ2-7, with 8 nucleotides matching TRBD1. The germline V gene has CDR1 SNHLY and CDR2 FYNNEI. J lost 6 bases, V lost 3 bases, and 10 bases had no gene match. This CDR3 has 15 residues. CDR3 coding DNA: TGTGCCAGCAGTGAGGTGGGTCAGGGGGCTGGCGAGCAGTACTTC. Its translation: CASSEVGQGAGEQYF.

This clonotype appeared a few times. CDR3 in amino acids: CASSAFRQGEDHTQYF. CDR3 nucleotides: TGTGCCAGCAGCGCGTTCCGCCAGGGGGAGGATCATACGCAGTATTTT. V usage is TRBV11-2 and J usage is TRBJ2-3; D might be TRBD1 (7 bases). This CDR3 has 16 amino acids. V was trimmed by 5 bases and J by 7 bases, leaving 22 bases between them. In germline, CDR1 is SGHAT, CDR2 FQNNGV.

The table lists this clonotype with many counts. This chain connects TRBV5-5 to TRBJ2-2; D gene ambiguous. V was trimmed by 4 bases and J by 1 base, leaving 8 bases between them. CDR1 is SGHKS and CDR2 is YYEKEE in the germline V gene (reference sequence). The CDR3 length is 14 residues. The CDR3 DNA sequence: TGTGCCAGCAGCCAGGCAGGGAACACCGGGGAGCTGTTTTTT. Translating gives CASSQAGNTGELFF.

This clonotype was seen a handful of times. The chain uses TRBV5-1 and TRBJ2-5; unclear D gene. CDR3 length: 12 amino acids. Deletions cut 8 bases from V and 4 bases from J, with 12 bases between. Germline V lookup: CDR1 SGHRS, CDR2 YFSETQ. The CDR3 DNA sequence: TGCGCCAGTTCCGAGATCCGAGAGACCCAGTACTTC. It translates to CASSEIRETQYF. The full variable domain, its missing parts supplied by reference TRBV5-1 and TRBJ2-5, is KAGVTQTPRYLIKTRGQQVTLSCSPISGHRSVSWYQQTPGQGLQFLFEYFSETQRNKGNFPGRFSGRQFSNSRSEMNVSTLELGDSALYLCASSEIRETQYFGPGTRLLVL.

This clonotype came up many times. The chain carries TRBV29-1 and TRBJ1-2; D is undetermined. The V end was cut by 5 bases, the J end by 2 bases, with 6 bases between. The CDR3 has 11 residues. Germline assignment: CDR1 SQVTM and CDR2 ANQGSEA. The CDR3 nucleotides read TGCAGCGTTTTGGAGAACTATGGCTACACCTTC. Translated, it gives CSVLENYGYTF.

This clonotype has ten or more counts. CDR3 sequence reads: CASSWGRHNEQFF. Written as DNA, the CDR3 is TGTGCCAGCAGCTGGGGACGGCACAATGAGCAGTTCTTC. This chain connects TRBV7-2 to TRBJ2-1; D might be TRBD1 or TRBD2, each matching 5 bases. This CDR3 region has 13 residues. V lost 4 bases to trimming and J lost 5 bases, with 9 bases between them. Germline V gives CDR1 SGHTA, CDR2 FQGNSA.

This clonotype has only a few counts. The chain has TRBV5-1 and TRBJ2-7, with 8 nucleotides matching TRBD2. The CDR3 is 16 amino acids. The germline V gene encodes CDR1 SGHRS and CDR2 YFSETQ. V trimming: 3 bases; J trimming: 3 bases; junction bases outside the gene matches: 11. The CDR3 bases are TGCGCCAGCAGCTCACCAAGGATAGCGGGGATCTACGAGCAGTACTTC. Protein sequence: CASSSPRIAGIYEQYF.